This TCR beta chain was identified during a study of blood T cell repertoires in COVID-19. Study overall: From the United States, Italy and Spain came samples of acute and convalescent COVID-19. Nucleic acid was either cDNA or gDNA, and it came from T cells, B-cell-depleted T cells, or PBMCs.

Original analysis: By means of reference gene primer amplification, nucleated cell counts were estimated. TCRdb's table, derived via immunoSEQ multiplex PCR, lists solely in-frame clones and lacks some. Clone size and the V and J calls come from that table; the DNA yielded D and trimming. This sample has tens of thousands of clones, with 70% to 90% found just once. Per germline, CDR1 LNHDA and CDR2 SQIVND (reference sequence). Trimming cost V 5 bases and J 1 base; bases outside gene matches: 6. The CDR3 length is 15 residues. Source material: peripheral blood. The TCR sequence derives from a human donor in a cohort sampled during active COVID-19. The donor label of this sample is uncertain. The J gene is TRBJ1-2, the V gene TRBV19, with TRBD1 identical over 8 bases. The CDR3 loop reads CASSSHRGDNYGYTF. CDR3 DNA: TGTGCCAGTAGTTCGCACAGGGGGGATAACTATGGCTACACCTTC.